This entry lists 24 T cell receptor beta chains sequenced from one sample in a study of Ad26.COV2.S vaccination and SARS-CoV-2 variants. Treatment described: around 19 received Ad26.COV2.S at low or high dose, single or two shots; 5 received placebo; per-sample allocation not given. The samples date from day 63 after the first vaccine or placebo injection. The protocol was immunoSEQ multiplex PCR, while the TCRdb copy is restricted to in-frame clones and leaves out a portion. The data hold about 370,000 clones, with 70% to 90% observed a single time. Sequenced material: peripheral blood, taken in a trial of Ad26.COV2.S vaccine versus placebo. These receptor sequences come from a person between 18 and 65 years old who received the Ad26.COV2.S COVID-19 vaccine or a placebo.

The sample holds one count of this clone. V gene TRBV2 combines with J gene TRBJ2-1, with TRBD2 matching 7 bases. CDR1 and CDR2 from the germline V gene are SNHLY and FYNNEI. After removal of 4 bases from V and 5 bases from J, the junction contained 8 bases not matched to a gene. This CDR3 region has 15 residues. CDR3 bases: TGTGCCAGCAGTGTGATAACTAGCGCTAACAATGAGCAGTTCTTC. Translating it yields CASSVITSANNEQFF. Using reference TRBV2 and TRBJ2-1 for the parts outside the CDR3, the full variable domain is EPEVTQTPSHQVTQMGQEVILRCVPISNHLYFYWYRQILGQKVEFLVSFYNNEISEKSEIFDDQFSVERPDGSNFTLKIRSTKLEDSAMYFCASSVITSANNEQFFGPGTRLTVL.

V is TRBV5-4 and J is TRBJ2-2, with D perhaps TRBD1 (6 bases). V lost 0 bases and J lost 6, with 6 bases in between. Germline assignment: CDR1 SGHNT and CDR2 YYREEE (reference sequence). The CDR3 is made up of 13 amino acids. The CDR3 bases are TGTGCCAGCAGCTTGGGGGGGCCCGGGGAGCTGTTTTTT. This sequence encodes CASSLGGPGELFF.

This chain's CDR3 is CASSRGGVAGGGYGYTF. The CDR3 coding sequence is TGTGCCAGCAGCCGCGGCGGTGTGGCAGGGGGTGGCTATGGCTACACCTTC. The chain carries TRBV5-4 and TRBJ1-2, with 7 bases lining up with TRBD1. V was clipped by 4 bases and J by 4 bases; unmatched bases: 16. This CDR3 contains 17 residues. Germline V lookup: CDR1 SGHNT, CDR2 YYREEE (reference sequence).

The chain couples TRBV3-1 (or the pseudogene TRBV3-2) to TRBJ1-1; D is undetermined. The germline CDR1 and CDR2 sequences are LGHDT and YNNKEL (reference sequence). Between the trimmed V and J ends, which lost 1 base and 1 base, there was a span of 4 bases. The CDR3 is made up of 13 amino acids. CDR3 region: CASSQARNTEAFF. Here the CDR3 DNA reads TGTGCCAGCAGCCAAGCAAGGAACACTGAAGCTTTCTTT.

The chain links TRBV5-8 to TRBJ2-6, with 7 bases aligning to TRBD1. Germline V CDR1 and CDR2: SGHTS, YDEGEE. The CDR3 runs 14 residues. J lost 9 bases, V lost 2 bases, and 5 bases had no gene match. CDR3: CASSFRQGLNVLTF. DNA of the CDR3: TGTGCCAGCAGCTTCCGACAGGGCCTCAACGTCCTGACTTTC.

This rearrangement joins TRBV2 to TRBJ1-4; TRBD1 aligns across 8 bases. The V and J ends lost 6 bases and 4 bases, in that order; junction bases with no gene match: 7. The CDR3 spans 15 residues. Germline-derived CDR1 and CDR2 are SNHLY and FYNNEI. The chain's CDR3 is CASSGGQAINEKLFF. The CDR3 DNA follows: TGTGCCAGCAGCGGGGGACAGGCGATTAATGAAAAACTGTTTTTT. The variable domain in full, with the rest retrieved from reference TRBV2 and TRBJ1-4, is EPEVTQTPSHQVTQMGQEVILRCVPISNHLYFYWYRQILGQKVEFLVSFYNNEISEKSEIFDDQFSVERPDGSNFTLKIRSTKLEDSAMYFCASSGGQAINEKLFFGSGTQLSVL.

The genes are TRBV11-2 and TRBJ2-3; D tentatively reads TRBD1 or TRBD2 (5 bases each). Trimming took 1 base from V and 0 from J, leaving 8 bases between them. The germline V gene encodes CDR1 SGHAT and CDR2 FQNNGV. The CDR3 loop spans 15 amino acids. CDR3 sequence: CASSLARDSTDTQYF. The CDR3 DNA reads as TGTGCCAGCAGCTTAGCTCGGGACAGCACAGATACGCAGTATTTT.

This clone was counted only a few times. V gene TRBV5-4 combines with J gene TRBJ1-1, with D perhaps matching TRBD1 (5 bases). V was shortened by 0 bases and J by 0 bases, with 6 bases between the two germline ends. The germline V gene encodes CDR1 SGHNT and CDR2 YYREEE (reference sequence). The CDR3 is 14 residues long. CDR3 DNA: TGTGCCAGCAGCTTGGACAGGATGAACACTGAAGCTTTCTTT. Its protein product is CASSLDRMNTEAFF.

V usage is TRBV6-2 or TRBV6-3 and J usage is TRBJ1-5, with a tentative D call TRBD1 (6 bases). Germline assignment: CDR1 MNHEY and CDR2 SVGEGT. Trimming stripped 6 bases from V and 0 bases from J, with 12 bases between. This CDR3 contains 15 residues. The CDR3 DNA is TGTGCCAGCAGCGATGGGGGCTCTAGCAATCAGCCCCAGCATTTT. This gives the protein CASSDGGSSNQPQHF.

J is TRBJ1-1 and V is TRBV5-5; perhaps TRBD1 as D (6 bases). Germline-derived CDR1 and CDR2 are SGHKS and YYEKEE (reference sequence). The CDR3 is 15 amino acids. The V gene lost 3 bases and the J gene lost 3 bases, with 15 bases spanning the gap. CDR3 DNA sequence: TGTGCCAGCAGCTCCTGGGTAGGGGGTGACACTGAAGCTTTCTTT. It is translated as CASSSWVGGDTEAFF.

CDR3 amino acids: CASSLGRGSLGEQYF. CDR3 bases: TGTGCCAGCAGCTTAGGCAGGGGATCCCTTGGCGAGCAGTACTTC. This chain connects TRBV11-2 to TRBJ2-7; maybe TRBD1 (6 bases). This CDR3 comprises 15 residues. From germline, CDR1 is SGHAT and CDR2 FQNNGV. Trimming shortened V by 1 base and J by 6 bases, and 16 bases separated the two germline ends.

The chain is built from TRBV5-8 and TRBJ1-6; possible D gene TRBD1, 5 bases. CDR3 length: 13 amino acids. Germline V gene sequence: CDR1 SGHTS, CDR2 YDEGEE. The ends were cut back, 4 bases at V and 14 bases at J, with 16 bases in the middle. CDR3 protein: CASSPAPGVTLHF. CDR3 coding DNA: TGTGCCAGCAGCCCCGCTCCGGGGGTAACCCTCCACTTT.

The CDR3 nucleotides read TGTGCCAGCAGCTTAGGTGCTGAGGGCGGACCATCCTACGAGCAGTACTTC. Its protein is CASSLGAEGGPSYEQYF. The chain couples TRBV13 to TRBJ2-7, with D perhaps TRBD2 (5 bases). Trimming took 0 bases from V and 1 from J, leaving 16 bases between them. Germline CDR1 PRHDT, CDR2 FYEKMQ (reference sequence). The CDR3 runs to 17 residues.

The chain links TRBV28 to TRBJ2-7, with D hard to call. The V end was cut by 7 bases, the J end by 3 bases, with 7 bases between. This CDR3 contains 11 residues. The germline gives CDR1 MDHEN, CDR2 SYDVKM. CDR3 in amino acids: CASTTGYEQYF. The CDR3 bases are TGTGCCAGCACGACTGGCTACGAGCAGTACTTC. Full variable domain (outside the CDR3, taken from reference TRBV28 and TRBJ2-7): DVKVTQSSRYLVKRTGEKVFLECVQDMDHENMFWYRQDPGLGLRLIYFSYDVKMKEKGDIPEGYSVSREKKERFSLILESASTNQTSMYLCASTTGYEQYFGPGTRLTVT.

This clone was counted only a few times. V and J are TRBV6-5 and TRBJ1-2; the D is unclear. V was shortened by 2 bases and J by 0 bases, with 10 bases between the two germline ends. The CDR3 is 15 residues long. Germline CDR1 is MNHEY and CDR2 is SVGAGI. DNA for the CDR3: TGTGCCAGCAGTTACGGGCAGATCCCTAACTATGGCTACACCTTC. Its translation: CASSYGQIPNYGYTF.

The chain joins TRBV12-3 or TRBV12-4 to TRBJ1-2; D perhaps matches TRBD1 (5 bases). The V gene lost 3 bases and the J gene lost 10 bases, with 12 bases spanning the gap. The CDR3 is made up of 12 amino acids. As DNA, the CDR3 is TGTGCCAGCAGTTTGGTGGAGGGGATCTACACCTTC. This translates into CASSLVEGIYTF.

The chain is built from TRBV5-1 and TRBJ1-1; D is undetermined. Germline-derived CDR1 and CDR2 are SGHRS and YFSETQ. V was shortened by 5 bases and J by 1 base, with 12 bases between the two germline ends. The CDR3 has 14 residues. CDR3 nucleotides: TGCGCCAGCAGGTACGCGGACGGGAACACTGAAGCTTTCTTT. It yields the protein CASRYADGNTEAFF.

The chain joins TRBV7-2 to TRBJ1-3; perhaps TRBD1 as D (6 bases). The CDR3 spans 16 residues. V lost 5 bases, J lost 3 bases, and 17 bases lay in between. Germline V CDR1 and CDR2: SGHTA, FQGNSA. In DNA, the CDR3 is TGTGCCAGCAGCCCGAACCGCGGGGGCGGTGGAAACACCATATATTTT. Translated: CASSPNRGGGGNTIYF. Together with reference TRBV7-2 and TRBJ1-3, the CDR3 gives the full variable domain: GAGVSQSPSNKVTEKGKDVELRCDPISGHTALYWYRQSLGQGLEFLIYFQGNSAPDKSGLPSDRFSAERTGGSVSTLTIQRTQQEDSAVYLCASSPNRGGGGNTIYFGEGSWLTVV.

The genes are TRBV6-5 and TRBJ2-2; TRBD2 agrees at 9 bases. With V trimmed by 7 bases and J by 3 bases, 6 bases remained unmatched. Germline-derived CDR1 and CDR2 are MNHEY and SVGAGI. This CDR3 contains 15 residues. This chain's CDR3 is CASKRIAGDTGELFF. The CDR3 DNA sequence: TGTGCCAGCAAGAGGATAGCGGGGGACACCGGGGAGCTGTTTTTT.

The chain has TRBV6-5 and TRBJ2-7; no definite D call. V shed 2 bases and J shed 7 bases, with 12 bases lying between them. The CDR3 consists of 13 residues. Germline V gene lookup returns CDR1 MNHEY and CDR2 SVGAGI. The DNA for the CDR3 is TGTGCCAGCAGTTACGCCGGGTTTGGGGAGCAGTACTTC. Protein product: CASSYAGFGEQYF.

J is TRBJ1-5 and V is TRBV12-3 or TRBV12-4, with unresolved D. The CDR3 has 13 amino acids. V lost 3 bases and J lost 7, with 10 bases in between. The CDR3 DNA is TGTGCCAGCAGTTTGGCGAAAGAACAGCCCCAGCATTTT. Translating gives CASSLAKEQPQHF.

The V call is TRBV25-1, the J call TRBJ2-3; 8 nucleotides agree with TRBD2. Germline trimming cut 4 bases from V and 1 base from J; bases unmatched to any gene: 7. Germline V lookup: CDR1 MGHDK, CDR2 SYGVNS. CDR3 size: 16 residues. The CDR3 is CASSVGLAAGTDTQYF. The CDR3, as DNA: TGTGCCAGCAGTGTCGGACTAGCAGCGGGCACAGATACGCAGTATTTT.

In its sample, this clone was seen a few times. The chain couples TRBV2 to TRBJ2-2; 11 bases are a match to TRBD2. V lost 7 bases, J lost 1 base, and 2 bases stayed unmatched. Germline loops: CDR1 SNHLY, CDR2 FYNNEI. CDR3 length equals 15 residues. CDR3 in amino acids: CASTGTSGNTGELFF. CDR3 coding DNA: TGTGCCAGCACGGGGACTAGCGGGAACACCGGGGAGCTGTTTTTT.

The V and J genes are TRBV6-1 and TRBJ1-4; no reliable D call. The CDR3 covers 19 residues. The germline CDR1 and CDR2 sequences are MNHNS and SASEGT. V gave up 0 bases and J gave up 0 bases, with 17 bases separating them. The CDR3 spells CASSEALLARITTNEKLFF. The CDR3 DNA is TGTGCCAGCAGTGAAGCGCTTCTGGCACGCATAACAACTAATGAAAAACTGTTTTTT.